This T cell receptor beta chain was documented in a study of T-cell reconstitution after alpha-beta-depleted transplantation in children. Unique molecular identifiers were incorporated when the TCRbeta library was constructed. MiXCR, applied by TCRdb to the PCR reads, yields one record per CDR3 protein. The sample has approximately 500,000 distinct CDR3 sequences, 25% to 30% seen once. Concerning this clonotype itself: Its antigen is still unknown.

Overall study findings and caveats: For some patients, TCRbeta diversity was high at day 60 because of recipient T cells and thymic progenitors that survived. Alpha-beta T cells about two months after transplant reportedly derived from several hundred expanded graft clones. T-cell counts and diversity at one year following transplant were attributed mainly to newly produced T cells.

Sequences were derived from PBMCs, sampled before TCRalphabeta/CD19-depleted stem cell transplant. The TCR sequence derives from a boy under two years old with Wiskott-Aldrich syndrome, due to receive a stem cell transplant.

The CDR3 DNA reads TGTGCCAGCACGAGGGGCATCGAGACCCAGTACTTC. Protein product: CASTRGIETQYF. The gene calls are TRBV6-6 and TRBJ2-5; D is perhaps TRBD1 or TRBD2 (5 bases each). V dropped 7 bases and J dropped 5 bases, with 11 bases sitting between them. The CDR3 is made up of 12 amino acids. CDR1 is MNHNY, CDR2 SVGAGI, per germline (reference sequence).